The sequence of this T cell receptor (beta chain) was determined in a study of blood T cell repertoires in COVID-19. Study details: T cells, B-cell-depleted T cells, or PBMCs provided the cDNA or gDNA that served as material.

Original processing notes: Using reference gene primer amplification, nucleated cell counts were estimated. Generated by immunoSEQ multiplex PCR, the TCRdb table keeps only in-frame clones and is missing some. D and trimming come from the DNA, and the V and J calls and clone size come from that table. The sample lists roughly 280,000 clones, more than 75% seen once, with about 8.6% in the top ten. This clone was seen a single time. The germline gives CDR1 MDHEN, CDR2 SYDVKM. V dropped 6 bases and J dropped 1 base, with 13 bases sitting between them. CDR3 size: 16 residues. The rearrangement uses TRBV28 and TRBJ2-6; TRBD1 might be the D (5 bases). Material for sequencing was peripheral blood. The TCR originated in a middle-aged man with active or convalescent COVID-19. The CDR3 region has the DNA TGTGCCAGCAGATCCTTCCAGGGTTCTGGGGCCAACGTCCTGACTTTC. It translates to CASRSFQGSGANVLTF.